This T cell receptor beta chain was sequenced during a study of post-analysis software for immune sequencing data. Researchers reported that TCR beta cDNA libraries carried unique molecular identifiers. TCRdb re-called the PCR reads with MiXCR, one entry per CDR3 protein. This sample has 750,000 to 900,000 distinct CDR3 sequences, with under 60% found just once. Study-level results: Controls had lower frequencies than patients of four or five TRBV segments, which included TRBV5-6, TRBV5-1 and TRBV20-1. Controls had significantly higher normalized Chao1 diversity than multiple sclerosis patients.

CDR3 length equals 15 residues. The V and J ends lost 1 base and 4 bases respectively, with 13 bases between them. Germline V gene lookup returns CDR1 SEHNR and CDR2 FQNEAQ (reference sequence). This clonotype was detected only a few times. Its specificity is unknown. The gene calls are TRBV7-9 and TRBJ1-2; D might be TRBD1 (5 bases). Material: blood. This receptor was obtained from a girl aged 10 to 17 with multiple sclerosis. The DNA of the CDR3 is TGTGCCAGCAGCTTAGGTCAGACGGGGACCTATGGCTACACCTTC. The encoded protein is CASSLGQTGTYGYTF.